This TCR beta chain was recorded in a study of blood T cell repertoires in COVID-19. Study information: The United States, Italy and Spain supplied acute and convalescent COVID-19 samples.

In the study's own analysis: Reference gene primer amplification gave nucleated cell count estimates. Some clones are missing from TCRdb's copy, which holds only in-frame ones; the method was immunoSEQ multiplex PCR. V, J and clone size are those of that table, while D and trimming were read from the DNA. The data contain approximately 90,000 clones, over 70% of them singletons. The CDR3 is 14 amino acids. CDR1 is SNHLY, CDR2 FYNNEI, per germline. Trimming stripped 4 bases from V and 7 bases from J, with 16 bases between. The source is a man in his fifties or sixties with acute or convalescent COVID-19. Sequenced material: peripheral blood. V gene TRBV2 combines with J gene TRBJ2-5, with a possible D match to TRBD2 (5 bases). DNA for the CDR3: TGTGCCAGCAGTGGTGACTATTTGATAGGGACCCAGTACTTC. As protein: CASSGDYLIGTQYF.